These 28 T cell receptor beta chains were sequenced from one sample in a study of metastatic and nonmetastatic thyroid tumors. No patient had received any treatment before thyroid surgery. With MiXCR, TCRdb called clones anew from the PCR reads. The top ten hold about 15% of the sample, which has tens of thousands of clones, roughly an eighth seen once. Sequencing was performed on blood. The receptors here all came from a female donor with papillary thyroid cancer or a benign thyroid nodule (not recorded which). Some clones in this sample may be carry-over from other donors' samples.

The chain recombines TRBV11-2 with TRBJ2-1, with 10 bases fitting TRBD2. From germline, CDR1 is SGHAT and CDR2 FQNNGV. V shed 3 bases and J 9 bases; nucleotides not matched to a gene: 8. The CDR3 runs to 15 residues. This CDR3 is CASSFGSGGAGEQFF. The CDR3 nucleotides are TGTGCCAGCAGCTTTGGAAGCGGGGGGGCCGGTGAGCAGTTCTTC.

This clone was observed at least ten times. The chain employs TRBV4-3 and TRBJ1-3; 11 bases fit TRBD1. The CDR3 contains 16 residues. Germline V CDR1 and CDR2: LGHNA, YSLEER. Trimming took 4 bases from V and 8 from J; bases not matched to a gene: 10. CDR3 protein: CASSPGQGASSDTIYF. Written as DNA, the CDR3 is TGCGCCAGCAGCCCTGGACAGGGGGCCTCTTCGGACACCATATATTTT.

In its sample, this clone was seen many times. Written as DNA, the CDR3 is TGTGCCAGCAGTGAAGTAGCCAGGGCAGTCAATAGCGGGAGGCTCGCCTACGAGCAGTACTTC. This sequence encodes CASSEVARAVNSGRLAYEQYF. The chain joins TRBV6-1 to TRBJ2-7; 10 nucleotides line up with TRBD2. Per germline, CDR1 MNHNS and CDR2 SASEGT. The CDR3 runs 21 residues. The V and J ends lost 1 base and 2 bases, in that order; junction bases with no gene match: 20.

This clone was seen ten or more times. V is TRBV12-3 or TRBV12-4 and J is TRBJ2-7; D is perhaps TRBD2 (6 bases). Trimming shortened V by 6 bases and J by 4 bases, and 19 bases separated the two germline ends. CDR3 length equals 15 residues. CDR3 nucleotide sequence: TGTGCCAGCAGGCCAGCGCTGGAGGGCGCATACGAGCAGTACTTC. Translation: CASRPALEGAYEQYF.

This clone was picked up a small number of times. The CDR3 sequence is CASSFTSKETQYF. Here the CDR3 DNA reads TGTGCCAGCAGCTTCACTAGCAAAGAGACCCAGTACTTC. This chain uses TRBV7-2 with TRBJ2-5, with D possibly matching TRBD2 (6 bases). This CDR3 contains 13 residues. The germline V gene has CDR1 SGHTA and CDR2 FQGNSA. V lost 3 bases, J lost 3 bases, and 8 bases lay in between.

This clone has a count of ten or more. The J gene is TRBJ2-5, the V gene TRBV20-1; perhaps TRBD2 as D (6 bases). This CDR3 comprises 15 residues. V dropped 3 bases and J dropped 5 bases, with 19 bases sitting between them. CDR1 and CDR2 (germline): DFQATT, SNEGSKA (reference sequence). DNA for the CDR3: TGCAGTGCTAGGGGACTGGTGGGAATAGGGGAGACCCAGTACTTC. Protein sequence: CSARGLVGIGETQYF.

This clone has at least ten counts. The sample has other DNA sequences that encode this CDR3 too. The V call is TRBV11-2, the J call TRBJ1-6; D is possibly TRBD1 (6 bases). Deletions cut 5 bases from V and 6 bases from J, with 14 bases between. Germline CDR1 and CDR2: SGHAT and FQNNGV. This CDR3 has 15 residues. The CDR3 coding sequence is TGTGCCAGCAGCCCCATGTTAGGGGGTAATTCACCCCTCCACTTT. It yields the protein CASSPMLGGNSPLHF.

There are many counts of this clone. The chain couples TRBV6-5 to TRBJ2-5, with D unclear. Germline CDR1 MNHEY, CDR2 SVGAGI. This CDR3 spans 14 amino acids. Trimming took 0 bases from V and 4 from J, leaving 9 bases between them. CDR3 nucleotide sequence: TGTGCCAGCAGTTACTCGAATCTGGTAGAGACCCAGTACTTC. Translating gives CASSYSNLVETQYF.

This clone was counted only a few times. This may arise from a read error, as a much more abundant clone is one base away. Other DNA sequences of this sample code for an identical CDR3. The gene calls are TRBV7-9 and TRBJ2-5; D assignment may be TRBD1 or TRBD2 (5 bases each). Germline V gene data show CDR1 as SEHNR and CDR2 as FQNEAQ (reference sequence). Trimming took 4 bases from V and 3 from J, leaving 12 bases between them. The CDR3 totals 14 residues. The CDR3 DNA sequence: TGTGCCAGCAGCTACGGGACGGGCGAAGAGACCCAGTACTTC. This gives the protein CASSYGTGEETQYF.

This clone was seen ten or more times. V gene TRBV5-1 combines with J gene TRBJ2-7, with 10 bases fitting TRBD1. Germline CDR1 is SGHRS and CDR2 is YFSETQ. This CDR3 is built from 15 residues. V was clipped by 1 base and J by 6 bases; unmatched bases: 7. CDR3 in amino acids: CASSLIRDRGGEQYF. DNA for the CDR3: TGCGCCAGCAGCTTGATCCGGGACAGGGGAGGCGAGCAGTACTTC.

The sample holds many counts of this clone. At one of its ends the junction is not consistent with the germline gene, which may arise from a read error. The CDR3 sequence: CASRQESTNNEQFF. In DNA, the CDR3 is TGTGCCAGCAGACAAGAATCAACGAACAATGAGCAGTTCTTC. The chain links TRBV4-2 to TRBJ2-1; D is ambiguous. This CDR3 region has 14 residues. Germline CDR1 LGHNA, CDR2 YNFKEQ.

In the case of this clone: The junction shows a germline mismatch at one end, possibly a read error. The gene calls are TRBV6-8 and TRBJ2-3, with D possibly matching TRBD2 (6 bases). This CDR3 spans 16 amino acids. Germline lookup yields CDR1 MNHGY and CDR2 SAAAGT. CDR3 bases: TGTGCCAGCAAGGGCACCGGGGGAATAGGCACAGGTACGCAGTATTTT. Translation: CASKGTGGIGTGTQYF.

This clone occurred many times. The chain joins TRBV7-9 to TRBJ2-2; 7 bases are shared with TRBD1. CDR3 size: 15 residues. The germline V gene encodes CDR1 SEHNR and CDR2 FQNEAQ (reference sequence). V shed 5 bases and J 5 bases; nucleotides not matched to a gene: 8. This CDR3 is CASSPQGRGTGELFF. The CDR3 bases are TGTGCCAGCAGCCCACAGGGGCGTGGGACCGGGGAGCTGTTTTTT.

This clone has ten or more counts. The chain couples TRBV9 to TRBJ1-6, with D tentatively TRBD1 (6 bases). This CDR3 has 16 amino acids. CDR1 and CDR2 (germline): SGDLS, YYNGEE. V was cut by 3 bases and J by 8 bases, with 18 bases left in between. The CDR3 region is CASSASSGVGDSPLHF. For the CDR3, the DNA is TGTGCCAGCAGCGCGTCCTCAGGGGTCGGAGATTCACCCCTCCACTTT.

This chain links TRBV7-2 with TRBJ1-3; no definite D call. The CDR3 spans 15 residues. With 0 bases removed from V and 7 bases from J, the gap between germline ends came to 13 bases. Germline V gene data show CDR1 as SGHTA and CDR2 as FQGNSA. In DNA, the CDR3 is TGTGCCAGCAGCTTAGCAGTCACCCCGGAGAACACCATATATTTT. Amino acids: CASSLAVTPENTIYF.

As for this clone: This may come from a read error, since a much larger clone is one base off. The chain employs TRBV15 and TRBJ1-5, with unresolved D. Germline CDR1 LNHNV, CDR2 YYDKDF (reference sequence). Trimming left V 8 bases short and J 5 bases short, with 10 bases between. The CDR3 contains 12 residues. The CDR3, as DNA: TGTGCCACCTGTCAGGACGATCAGCCCCAGCATTTT. Translation gives CATCQDDQPQHF.

This clone has ten or more counts. The chain uses TRBV12-3 or TRBV12-4 and TRBJ1-2; 8 bases fit TRBD1. Trimming at V came to 4 bases and at J to 5 bases, leaving 12 bases not matched to a gene. This CDR3 spans 16 amino acids. In DNA, the CDR3 is TGTGCCAGCAGTTCCGCAAGACAGGGGAGGATGTATGGCTACACCTTC. Translated, it gives CASSSARQGRMYGYTF.

In its sample, this clone is medium-sized. The rearrangement uses TRBV5-1 and TRBJ2-1; 8 positions agree with TRBD2. The V and J ends lost 4 bases and 3 bases, in that order; junction bases with no gene match: 9. From germline, CDR1 is SGHRS and CDR2 YFSETQ. The CDR3 loop spans 16 amino acids. CDR3: CASSGTHSGSYNEQFF. The CDR3, as DNA: TGCGCCAGCAGCGGGACTCACAGCGGGAGCTACAATGAGCAGTTCTTC.

This clone was found a few times. The chain couples TRBV7-9 to TRBJ1-2; D is undetermined. CDR3 length equals 14 residues. The germline gives CDR1 SEHNR, CDR2 FQNEAQ (reference sequence). The V and J ends lost 2 bases and 6 bases respectively, with 13 bases between them. Here the CDR3 reads CASSLTVAEDGYTF. CDR3 in DNA: TGTGCCAGCAGCTTAACTGTCGCCGAGGATGGCTACACCTTC.

In regard to this clone: Its ends do not fully match the called genes, so a read error is possible. This chain links TRBV28 with TRBJ1-5, with unresolved D. CDR1 and CDR2 (germline): MDHEN, SYDVKM. The CDR3 runs to 11 residues. CDR3 DNA: TGTGCCAGCAGAGGGTGGCTTCCCCAGCAGTTT. Protein sequence: CASRGWLPQQF.

Ten or more counts support this clone. J is TRBJ1-1 and V is TRBV11-3; perhaps TRBD1 as D (5 bases). The V and J ends lost 3 bases and 9 bases respectively, with 14 bases between them. From germline, CDR1 is SGHNT and CDR2 YENEEA. This CDR3 has 13 amino acids. The CDR3 reads CASSFLGVDQAFF. The CDR3 nucleotides are TGTGCCAGCAGCTTTCTAGGGGTAGATCAAGCTTTCTTT.

The J gene is TRBJ2-1, the V gene TRBV10-3; the match to TRBD1 covers 9 bases. There are 15 residues in the CDR3. Germline V gene lookup returns CDR1 ENHRY and CDR2 SYGVKD. CDR3 bases: TGTGCTACTACCGACGGGGGGACAGGGTACAATGAGCAGTTCTTC. It encodes CATTDGGTGYNEQFF.

The CDR3 protein is CASSDLRTPEYYEQYF. DNA of the CDR3: TGTGCCAGCAGTGATCTTAGGACACCCGAGTATTACGAGCAGTACTTC. This chain connects TRBV6-1 to TRBJ2-7; a weak D match, TRBD1 (5 bases). Germline lookup yields CDR1 MNHNS and CDR2 SASEGT. Between the trimmed V and J ends, which lost 3 bases and 4 bases, there was a span of 19 bases. The CDR3 has 16 residues.

J is TRBJ1-3 and V is TRBV5-1; D is ambiguous. Trimming removed 0 bases from V and 0 bases from J, with 4 bases in between. Germline CDR1 reads SGHRS; CDR2 reads YFSETQ. The CDR3 has 14 residues. The CDR3 coding sequence is TGCGCCAGCAGCTTGGGGGGCTCTGGAAACACCATATATTTT. Translation: CASSLGGSGNTIYF.

The rearrangement uses TRBV7-8 and TRBJ1-6; 10 bases fit TRBD1. There are 15 residues in the CDR3. Germline values: CDR1 SGHVS, CDR2 FQNEAQ. The V segment lost 5 bases and the J segment 5 bases; nucleotides outside the gene matches: 3. The CDR3 region has the DNA TGTGCCAGCAGCACGGGACAGGGGCATAATTCACCCCTCCACTTT. Amino acid sequence: CASSTGQGHNSPLHF.

This clone was detected many times. V usage is TRBV12-3 or TRBV12-4 and J usage is TRBJ1-2; 7 bases match TRBD1. The length of the CDR3 is 13 residues. Trimming removed 3 bases from V and 7 bases from J; junction bases left unmatched: 5. CDR3 DNA: TGTGCCAGCAGTTTGGACAGGCGTGGTGGCTACACCTTC. This encodes CASSLDRRGGYTF.

This clone has ten or more counts. This rearrangement joins TRBV3-1 to TRBJ2-7, with D perhaps being TRBD1 or TRBD2 (5 bases each). The CDR3 extends over 15 amino acids. In germline, CDR1 is LGHDT, CDR2 YNNKEL (reference sequence). V was clipped by 2 bases and J by 3 bases, with 14 bases between them. CDR3 bases: TGTGCCAGCAGCCAACGGGGCTCAGGGATCTACGAGCAGTACTTC. It is translated as CASSQRGSGIYEQYF.

Regarding this clone: This may arise from a read error, as a much more abundant clone is one base away. The chain has TRBV15 and TRBJ2-5; 7 bases agree with TRBD1. Germline V CDR1 and CDR2: LNHNV, YYDKDF (reference sequence). CDR3 length: 15 amino acids. Here the CDR3 DNA reads TGTGCCACCAACAGAGAAAGGGGGCGGCAAGAGACCCAGTACTTC. This translates into CATNRERGRQETQYF.